Each of the 14 T cell receptor beta chains below was sequenced from the same sample in a study of technical replicates of blood from a few donors. The data were produced by immunoSEQ multiplex PCR, yet TCRdb's version contains in-frame clones alone and is incomplete. Of about 53,000 clones listed, 86% are singletons. Sequenced material: PBMCs. These receptors came from a human donor in good health. Some clones in this sample may be carry-over from other donors' samples.

The V and J genes are TRBV4-3 and TRBJ2-7; D is possibly TRBD1 (5 bases). The CDR3 sequence is 13 residues long. V dropped 0 bases and J dropped 4 bases, with 7 bases sitting between them. CDR1 is LGHNA and CDR2 is YSLEER in the germline V gene. The CDR3, as DNA: TGCGCCAGCAGCCAAGACCAGGGTTACGAGCAGTACTTC. Translation gives CASSQDQGYEQYF.

The J gene is TRBJ2-7, the V gene TRBV6-5; D is perhaps TRBD1 (6 bases). The CDR3 length is 13 residues. Germline loops: CDR1 MNHEY, CDR2 SVGAGI. Deletions cut 7 bases from V and 5 bases from J, with 15 bases between. CDR3 in amino acids: CASTNRVPDEQYF. Written as DNA, the CDR3 is TGTGCCAGCACAAACAGGGTGCCCGACGAGCAGTACTTC.

This rearrangement joins TRBV11-3 to TRBJ2-3, with TRBD2 matching 10 bases. The CDR3 is 16 amino acids. Germline CDR1 and CDR2: SGHNT and YENEEA. Trimming removed 5 bases from V and 1 base from J; junction bases left unmatched: 6. The CDR3 region is CASSPEGTSGTDTQYF. The DNA for the CDR3 is TGTGCCAGCAGCCCTGAAGGGACTAGCGGCACAGATACGCAGTATTTT.

This chain connects TRBV6-5 to TRBJ1-2; the D gene is possibly TRBD1 (5 bases). Trimming cost V 6 bases and J 0 bases, with 14 bases left between them. The CDR3 length is 15 residues. Germline values: CDR1 MNHEY, CDR2 SVGAGI. The CDR3 sequence: CASRKFGGTNYGYTF. The CDR3, as DNA: TGTGCCAGCAGGAAATTCGGGGGAACTAACTATGGCTACACCTTC.

The chain couples TRBV6-5 to TRBJ2-7, with TRBD2 identical over 8 bases. Germline values: CDR1 MNHEY, CDR2 SVGAGI. Trimming removed 7 bases from V and 3 bases from J; junction bases left unmatched: 11. This CDR3 is built from 15 residues. The CDR3 DNA is TGTGCCAGCAAGCCGACTAGCGCCCTAAACTACGAGCAGTACTTC. Translated: CASKPTSALNYEQYF.

CDR3 nucleotide sequence: TGTGCCAGCAGCGCACAAGCCAGCGGGGGCGGGGAGCTGTTTTTT. Amino acids: CASSAQASGGGELFF. The rearrangement links TRBV7-8 to TRBJ2-2; 8 bases align to TRBD2. With 5 bases clipped from V and 7 bases from J, the junction kept 9 bases outside the gene matches. Germline V gives CDR1 SGHVS, CDR2 FQNEAQ. The CDR3 consists of 15 residues.

The rearrangement joins TRBV19 to TRBJ1-5; 8 bases fit TRBD1. This CDR3 is 16 amino acids long. Unmatched junction bases numbered 9, after V lost 6 bases and J lost 2 bases. The germline V gene encodes CDR1 LNHDA and CDR2 SQIVND (reference sequence). Written as DNA, the CDR3 is TGTGCCAGTAGGAGCTCGACAGGGGTGGGCAATCAGCCCCAGCATTTT. Protein sequence: CASRSSTGVGNQPQHF.

V is TRBV7-9 and J is TRBJ1-3; TRBD1 matches 8 bases. The V segment lost 1 base and the J segment 2 bases; nucleotides outside the gene matches: 4. Germline V gives CDR1 SEHNR, CDR2 FQNEAQ (reference sequence). CDR3 length equals 16 residues. The CDR3 nucleotides read TGTGCCAGCAGCTTAGGGACAGGGCGGACTGGAAACACCATATATTTT. Protein: CASSLGTGRTGNTIYF.

The chain carries TRBV5-6 and TRBJ1-6; possibly TRBD1 for D (6 bases). Germline V gene sequence: CDR1 SGHDT, CDR2 YYEEEE. The CDR3 consists of 13 residues. V lost 4 bases, J lost 10 bases, and 12 bases lay in between. The CDR3 DNA sequence: TGTGCCAGCAGCCAGGACAGATGGTCACCCCTCCACTTT. Translation gives CASSQDRWSPLHF.

This sequence joins TRBV29-1 and TRBJ2-3; possibly TRBD2 for D (6 bases). The V end was cut by 0 bases, the J end by 8 bases, with 12 bases between. The CDR3 is made up of 13 amino acids. Germline CDR1 is SQVTM and CDR2 is ANQGSEA. The DNA for the CDR3 is TGCAGCGTTGAAGATCAGGCCGGGGGTACGCAGTATTTT. Translation gives CSVEDQAGGTQYF.

This chain connects TRBV4-1 to TRBJ2-1, with D possibly matching TRBD2 (6 bases). CDR1 is MGHRA and CDR2 is YSYEKL in the germline V gene. The length of the CDR3 is 16 residues. Trimming cost V 7 bases and J 4 bases, with 20 bases left between them. CDR3 DNA: TGCGCCAGCATTGCTCTCGGCGGGACTTCTTACAATGAGCAGTTCTTC. Its protein is CASIALGGTSYNEQFF.

This chain joins TRBV19 and TRBJ2-2, with D perhaps matching TRBD2 (5 bases). The V end was cut by 4 bases, the J end by 8 bases, with 11 bases between. This CDR3 region has 13 residues. Germline V gene sequence: CDR1 LNHDA, CDR2 SQIVND (reference sequence). CDR3 in DNA: TGTGCCAGTAGTAGGCCCGGGGTGGGGGAGCTGTTTTTT. This codes for CASSRPGVGELFF.

This clone appeared a few times. The chain uses TRBV15 and TRBJ1-2; D gene ambiguous. The length of the CDR3 is 15 residues. Per germline, CDR1 LNHNV and CDR2 YYDKDF (reference sequence). Trimming stripped 0 bases from V and 4 bases from J, with 12 bases between. CDR3 sequence: CATSRDTSGGYGYTF. The CDR3 coding sequence is TGTGCCACCAGCAGAGATACGAGTGGTGGCTATGGCTACACCTTC.

In this sample, this clone turned up once. This chain uses TRBV5-4 with TRBJ1-3, with D possibly matching TRBD1 (5 bases). Germline loops: CDR1 SGHNT, CDR2 YYREEE (reference sequence). V lost 4 bases to trimming and J lost 4 bases, with 12 bases between them. The CDR3 spans 14 residues. For the CDR3, the DNA is TGTGCCAGCAGCCTGCAGGGAGGGGGAAACACCATATATTTT. Translating gives CASSLQGGGNTIYF.